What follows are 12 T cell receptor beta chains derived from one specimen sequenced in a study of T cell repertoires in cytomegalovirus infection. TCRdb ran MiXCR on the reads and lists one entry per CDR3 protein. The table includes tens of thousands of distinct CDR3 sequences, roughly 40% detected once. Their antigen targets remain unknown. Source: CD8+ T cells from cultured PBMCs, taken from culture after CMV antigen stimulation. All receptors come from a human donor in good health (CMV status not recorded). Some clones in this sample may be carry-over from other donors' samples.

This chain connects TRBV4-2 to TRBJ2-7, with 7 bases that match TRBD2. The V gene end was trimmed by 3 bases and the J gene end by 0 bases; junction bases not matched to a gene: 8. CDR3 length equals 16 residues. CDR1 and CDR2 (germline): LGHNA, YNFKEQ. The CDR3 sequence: CASSQERGGVSYEQYF. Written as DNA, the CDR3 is TGTGCCAGCAGCCAGGAGCGCGGGGGTGTCTCCTACGAGCAGTACTTC.

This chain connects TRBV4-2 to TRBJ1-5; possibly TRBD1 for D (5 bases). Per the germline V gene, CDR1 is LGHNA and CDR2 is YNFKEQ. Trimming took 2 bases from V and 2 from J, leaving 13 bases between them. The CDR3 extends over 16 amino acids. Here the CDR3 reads CASSQLDRAGNQPQHF. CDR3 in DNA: TGTGCCAGCAGCCAACTAGACAGAGCTGGCAATCAGCCCCAGCATTTT.

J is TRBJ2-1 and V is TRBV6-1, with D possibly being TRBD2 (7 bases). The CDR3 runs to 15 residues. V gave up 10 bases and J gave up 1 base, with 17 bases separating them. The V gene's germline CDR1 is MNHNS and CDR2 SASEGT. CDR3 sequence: CATTEGGASYNEQFF. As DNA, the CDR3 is TGTGCCACCACAGAAGGGGGGGCGTCCTACAATGAGCAGTTCTTC.

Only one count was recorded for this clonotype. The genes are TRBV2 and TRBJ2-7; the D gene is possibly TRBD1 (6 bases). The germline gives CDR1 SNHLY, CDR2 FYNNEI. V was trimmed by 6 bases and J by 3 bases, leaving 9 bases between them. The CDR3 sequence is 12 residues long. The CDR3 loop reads CASRDSYYEQYF. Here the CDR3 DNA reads TGTGCCAGCAGGGACAGTTACTACGAGCAGTACTTC.

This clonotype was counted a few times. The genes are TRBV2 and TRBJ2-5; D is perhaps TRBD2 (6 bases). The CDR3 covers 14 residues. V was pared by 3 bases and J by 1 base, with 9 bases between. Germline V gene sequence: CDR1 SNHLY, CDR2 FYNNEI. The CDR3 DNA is TGTGCCAGCAGTGATCCCGGGAGCCAAGAGACCCAGTACTTC. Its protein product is CASSDPGSQETQYF.

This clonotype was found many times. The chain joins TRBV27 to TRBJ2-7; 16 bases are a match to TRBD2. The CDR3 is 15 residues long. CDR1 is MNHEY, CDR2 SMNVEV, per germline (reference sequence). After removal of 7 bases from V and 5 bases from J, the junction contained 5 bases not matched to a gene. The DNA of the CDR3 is TGTGCCAGCAACTCAGGGACTAGCGGGGGGGACGAGCAGTACTTC. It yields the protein CASNSGTSGGDEQYF.

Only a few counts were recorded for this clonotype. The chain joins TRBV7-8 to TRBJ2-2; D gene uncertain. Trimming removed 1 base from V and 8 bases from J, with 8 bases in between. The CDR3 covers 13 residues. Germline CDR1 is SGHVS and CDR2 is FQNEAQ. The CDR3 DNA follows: TGTGCCAGCAGCTTAGGCCCCGAAGGGGAGCTGTTTTTT. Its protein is CASSLGPEGELFF.

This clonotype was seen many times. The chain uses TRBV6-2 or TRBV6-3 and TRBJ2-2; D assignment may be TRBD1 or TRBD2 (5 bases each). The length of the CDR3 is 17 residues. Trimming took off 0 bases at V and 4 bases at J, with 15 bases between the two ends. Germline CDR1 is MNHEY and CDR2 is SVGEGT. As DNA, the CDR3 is TGTGCCAGCAGTTACTCGACTTGGGGGAAAGGCACCGGGGAGCTGTTTTTT. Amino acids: CASSYSTWGKGTGELFF.

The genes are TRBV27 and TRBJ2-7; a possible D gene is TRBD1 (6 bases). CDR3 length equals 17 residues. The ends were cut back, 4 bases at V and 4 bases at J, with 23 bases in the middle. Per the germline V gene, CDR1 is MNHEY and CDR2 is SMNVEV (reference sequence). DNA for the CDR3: TGTGCCAGCAGTTCCAGAGAGGGGGACCACACTCGGTACGAGCAGTACTTC. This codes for CASSSREGDHTRYEQYF.

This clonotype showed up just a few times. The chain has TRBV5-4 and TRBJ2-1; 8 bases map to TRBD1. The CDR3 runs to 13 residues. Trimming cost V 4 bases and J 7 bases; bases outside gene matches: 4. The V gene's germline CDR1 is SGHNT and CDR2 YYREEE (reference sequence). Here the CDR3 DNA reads TGTGCCAGCAGCCCGGGACAGGAGAATGAGCAGTTCTTC. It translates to CASSPGQENEQFF.

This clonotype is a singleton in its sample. The CDR3 bases are TGTGCCAGCAGCTTAGAGGGCGGGGGGGCCCTCACAGATACGCAGTATTTT. Translation: CASSLEGGGALTDTQYF. The chain links TRBV7-9 to TRBJ2-3, with 9 bases fitting TRBD2. Germline assignment: CDR1 SEHNR and CDR2 FQNEAQ (reference sequence). The CDR3 totals 17 residues. Germline trimming cut 1 base from V and 2 bases from J; bases unmatched to any gene: 7.

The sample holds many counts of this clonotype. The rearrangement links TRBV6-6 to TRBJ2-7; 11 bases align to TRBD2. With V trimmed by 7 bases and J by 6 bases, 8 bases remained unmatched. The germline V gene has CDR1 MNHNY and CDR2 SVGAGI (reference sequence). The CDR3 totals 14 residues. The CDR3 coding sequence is TGTGCCAGCACGTCCCTAGCGGGGGGCCCCGAGCAGTACTTC. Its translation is CASTSLAGGPEQYF.